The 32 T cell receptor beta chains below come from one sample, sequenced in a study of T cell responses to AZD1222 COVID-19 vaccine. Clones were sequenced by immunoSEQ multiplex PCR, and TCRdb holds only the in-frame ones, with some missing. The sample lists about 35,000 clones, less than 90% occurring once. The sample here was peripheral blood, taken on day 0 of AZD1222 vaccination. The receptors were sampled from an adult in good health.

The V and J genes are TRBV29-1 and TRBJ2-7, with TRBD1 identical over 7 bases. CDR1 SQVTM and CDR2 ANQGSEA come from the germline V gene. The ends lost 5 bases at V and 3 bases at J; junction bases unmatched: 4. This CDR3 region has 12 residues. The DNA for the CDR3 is TGCAGCGTTACCACAGGGGACTACGAGCAGTACTTC. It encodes CSVTTGDYEQYF.

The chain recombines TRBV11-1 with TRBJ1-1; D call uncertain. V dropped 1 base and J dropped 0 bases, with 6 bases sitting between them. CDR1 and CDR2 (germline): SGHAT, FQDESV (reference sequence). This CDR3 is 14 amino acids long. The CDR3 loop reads CASSLGQLNTEAFF. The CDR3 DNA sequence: TGTGCCAGCAGCTTAGGGCAGCTGAACACTGAAGCTTTCTTT. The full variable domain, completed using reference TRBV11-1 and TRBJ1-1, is EAEVAQSPRYKITEKSQAVAFWCDPISGHATLYWYRQILGQGPELLVQFQDESVVDDSQLPKDRFSAERLKGVDSTLKIQPAELGDSAMYLCASSLGQLNTEAFFGQGTRLTVV.

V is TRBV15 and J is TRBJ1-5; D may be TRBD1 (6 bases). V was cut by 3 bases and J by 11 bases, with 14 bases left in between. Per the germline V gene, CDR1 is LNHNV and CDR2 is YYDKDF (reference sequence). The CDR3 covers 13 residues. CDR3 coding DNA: TGTGCCACCAGCAGCGCAGGGGAAAGGGCCCAGCATTTT. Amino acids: CATSSAGERAQHF.

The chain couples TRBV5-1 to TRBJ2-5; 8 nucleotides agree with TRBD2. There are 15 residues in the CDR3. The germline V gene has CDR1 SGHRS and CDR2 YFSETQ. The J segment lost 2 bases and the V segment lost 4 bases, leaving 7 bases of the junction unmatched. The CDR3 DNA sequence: TGCGCCAGCAGCCTTAGCGGGGCGAAGCAAGAGACCCAGTACTTC. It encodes CASSLSGAKQETQYF.

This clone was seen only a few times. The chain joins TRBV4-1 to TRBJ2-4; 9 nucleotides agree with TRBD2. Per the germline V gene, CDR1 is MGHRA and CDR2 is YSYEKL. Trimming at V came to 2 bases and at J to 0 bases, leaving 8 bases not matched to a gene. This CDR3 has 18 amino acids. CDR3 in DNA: TGCGCCAGCAGCCAACCCAGACTAGCGGATCTAGCCAAAAACATTCAGTACTTC. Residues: CASSQPRLADLAKNIQYF.

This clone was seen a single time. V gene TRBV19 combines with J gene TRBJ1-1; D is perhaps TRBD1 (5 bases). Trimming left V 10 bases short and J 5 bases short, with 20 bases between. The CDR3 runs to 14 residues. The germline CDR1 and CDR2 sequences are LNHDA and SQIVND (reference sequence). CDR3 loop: CATRTFLMSTEAFF. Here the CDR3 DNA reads TGTGCCACGAGGACATTCCTCATGAGTACTGAAGCTTTCTTT.

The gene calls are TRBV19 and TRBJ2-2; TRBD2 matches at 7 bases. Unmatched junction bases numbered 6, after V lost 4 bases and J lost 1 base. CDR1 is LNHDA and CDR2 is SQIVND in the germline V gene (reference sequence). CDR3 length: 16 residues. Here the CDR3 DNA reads TGTGCCAGTAGTAAGGCCCCTAGCGGGAACACCGGGGAGCTGTTTTTT. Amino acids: CASSKAPSGNTGELFF. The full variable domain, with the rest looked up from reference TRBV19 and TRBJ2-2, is DGGITQSPKYLFRKEGQNVTLSCEQNLNHDAMYWYRQDPGQGLRLIYYSQIVNDFQKGDIAEGYSVSREKKESFPLTVTSAQKNPTAFYLCASSKAPSGNTGELFFGEGSRLTVL.

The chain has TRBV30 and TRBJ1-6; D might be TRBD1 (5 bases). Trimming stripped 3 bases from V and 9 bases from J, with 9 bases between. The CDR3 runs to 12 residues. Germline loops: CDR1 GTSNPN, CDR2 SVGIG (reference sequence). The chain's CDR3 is CAWSSGISPLHF. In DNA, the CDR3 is TGTGCCTGGAGCTCAGGGATTTCACCCCTCCACTTT.

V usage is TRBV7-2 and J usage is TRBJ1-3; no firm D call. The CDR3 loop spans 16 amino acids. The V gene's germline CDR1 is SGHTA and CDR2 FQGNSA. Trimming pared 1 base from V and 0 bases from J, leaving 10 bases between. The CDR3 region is CASSLGPTDSGNTIYF. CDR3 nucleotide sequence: TGTGCCAGCAGCTTAGGACCGACGGACTCTGGAAACACCATATATTTT.

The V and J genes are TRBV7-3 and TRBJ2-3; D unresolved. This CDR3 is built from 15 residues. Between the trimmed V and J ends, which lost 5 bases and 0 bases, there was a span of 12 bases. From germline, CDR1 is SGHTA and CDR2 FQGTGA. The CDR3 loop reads CASSRTFTSTDTQYF. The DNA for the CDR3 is TGTGCCAGCAGCCGGACCTTTACTAGCACAGATACGCAGTATTTT.

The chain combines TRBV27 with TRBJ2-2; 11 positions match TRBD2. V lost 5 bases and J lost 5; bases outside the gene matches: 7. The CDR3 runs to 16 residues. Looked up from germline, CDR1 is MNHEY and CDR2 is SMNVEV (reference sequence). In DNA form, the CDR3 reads TGTGCCAGCAGTCTCCGTAGCGGGGGGGTAACCGGGGAGCTGTTTTTT. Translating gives CASSLRSGGVTGELFF.

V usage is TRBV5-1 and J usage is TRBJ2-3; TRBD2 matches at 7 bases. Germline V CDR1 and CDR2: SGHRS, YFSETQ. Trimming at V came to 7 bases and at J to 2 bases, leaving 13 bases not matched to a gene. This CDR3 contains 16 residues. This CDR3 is CASGKMGGSTTDTQYF. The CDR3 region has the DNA TGCGCCAGCGGGAAGATGGGGGGGAGCACCACAGATACGCAGTATTTT.

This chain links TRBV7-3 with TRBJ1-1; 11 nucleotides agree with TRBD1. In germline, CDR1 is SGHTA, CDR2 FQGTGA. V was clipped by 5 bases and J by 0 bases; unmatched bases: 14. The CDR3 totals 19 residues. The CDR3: CASSLGQGALSRLNTEAFF. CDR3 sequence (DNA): TGTGCCAGCAGCCTTGGACAGGGGGCTTTAAGTAGACTGAACACTGAAGCTTTCTTT.

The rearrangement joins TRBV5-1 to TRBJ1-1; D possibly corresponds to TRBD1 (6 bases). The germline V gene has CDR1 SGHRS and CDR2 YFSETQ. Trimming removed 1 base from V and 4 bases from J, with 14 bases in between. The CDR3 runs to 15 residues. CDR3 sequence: CASSLNTGRSTEAFF. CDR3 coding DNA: TGCGCCAGCAGCTTGAACACAGGGCGGAGCACTGAAGCTTTCTTT. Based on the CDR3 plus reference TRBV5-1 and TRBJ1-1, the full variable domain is KAGVTQTPRYLIKTRGQQVTLSCSPISGHRSVSWYQQTPGQGLQFLFEYFSETQRNKGNFPGRFSGRQFSNSRSEMNVSTLELGDSALYLCASSLNTGRSTEAFFGQGTRLTVV.

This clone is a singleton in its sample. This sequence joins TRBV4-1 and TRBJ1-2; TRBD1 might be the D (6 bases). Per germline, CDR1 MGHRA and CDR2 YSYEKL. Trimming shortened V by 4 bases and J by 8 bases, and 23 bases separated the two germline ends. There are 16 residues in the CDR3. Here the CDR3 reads CASSPDGYRVGYGYTF. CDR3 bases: TGCGCCAGCAGCCCCGATGGGTACAGGGTAGGGTACGGCTACACCTTC.

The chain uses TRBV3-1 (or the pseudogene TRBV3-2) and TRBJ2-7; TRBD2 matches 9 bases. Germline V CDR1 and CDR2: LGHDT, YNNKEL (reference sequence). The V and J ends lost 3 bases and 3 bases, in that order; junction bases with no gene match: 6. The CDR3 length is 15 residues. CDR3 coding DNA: TGTGCCAGCAGCCATACCGGGACTAGCCTCTACGAGCAGTACTTC. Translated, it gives CASSHTGTSLYEQYF.

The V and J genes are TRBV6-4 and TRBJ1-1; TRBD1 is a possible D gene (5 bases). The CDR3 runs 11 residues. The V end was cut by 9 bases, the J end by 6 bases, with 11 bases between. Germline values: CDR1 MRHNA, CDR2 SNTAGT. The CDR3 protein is CARGGRPEAFF. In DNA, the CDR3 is TGTGCCAGGGGGGGACGGCCTGAAGCTTTCTTT.

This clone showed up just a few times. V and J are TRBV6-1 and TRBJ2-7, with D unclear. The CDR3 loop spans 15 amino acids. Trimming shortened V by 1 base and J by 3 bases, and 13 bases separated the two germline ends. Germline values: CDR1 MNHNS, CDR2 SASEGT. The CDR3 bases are TGTGCCAGCAGTGAAGACAGCCTTACCCTCTACGAGCAGTACTTC. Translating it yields CASSEDSLTLYEQYF.

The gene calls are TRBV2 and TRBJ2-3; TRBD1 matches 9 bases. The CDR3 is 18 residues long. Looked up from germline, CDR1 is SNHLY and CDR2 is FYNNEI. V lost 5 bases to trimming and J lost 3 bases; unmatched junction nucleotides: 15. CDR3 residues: CASSYPSPGTGQTDTQYF. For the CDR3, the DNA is TGTGCCAGCAGTTACCCCTCGCCCGGGACAGGGCAAACAGATACGCAGTATTTT. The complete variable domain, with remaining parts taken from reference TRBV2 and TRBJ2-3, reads EPEVTQTPSHQVTQMGQEVILRCVPISNHLYFYWYRQILGQKVEFLVSFYNNEISEKSEIFDDQFSVERPDGSNFTLKIRSTKLEDSAMYFCASSYPSPGTGQTDTQYFGPGTRLTVL.

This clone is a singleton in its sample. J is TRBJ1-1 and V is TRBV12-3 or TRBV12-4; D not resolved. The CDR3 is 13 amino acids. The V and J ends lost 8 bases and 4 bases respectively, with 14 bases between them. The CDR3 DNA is TGTGCCAGCGTTGTCGGGGTCGCCACTGAAGCTTTCTTT. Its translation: CASVVGVATEAFF.

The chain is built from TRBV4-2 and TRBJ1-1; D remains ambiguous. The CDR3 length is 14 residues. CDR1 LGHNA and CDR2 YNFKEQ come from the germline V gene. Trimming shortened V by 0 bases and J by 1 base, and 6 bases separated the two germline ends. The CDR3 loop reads CASSQDPWNTEAFF. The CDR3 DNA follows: TGTGCCAGCAGCCAAGATCCCTGGAACACTGAAGCTTTCTTT.

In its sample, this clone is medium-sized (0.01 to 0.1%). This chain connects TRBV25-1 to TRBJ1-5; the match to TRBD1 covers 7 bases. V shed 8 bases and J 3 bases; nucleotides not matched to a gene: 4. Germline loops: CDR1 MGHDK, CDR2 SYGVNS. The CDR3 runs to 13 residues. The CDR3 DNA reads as TGTGCCAGCCGCGACAGGGACAATCAGCCCCAGCATTTT. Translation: CASRDRDNQPQHF.

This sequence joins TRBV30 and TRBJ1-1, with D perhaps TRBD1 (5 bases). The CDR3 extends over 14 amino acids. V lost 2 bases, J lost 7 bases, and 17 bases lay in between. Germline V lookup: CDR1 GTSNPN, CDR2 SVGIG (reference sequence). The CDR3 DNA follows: TGTGCCTGGAGTACCCCGCGGGGGACGGGTGAAGCTTTCTTT. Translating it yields CAWSTPRGTGEAFF. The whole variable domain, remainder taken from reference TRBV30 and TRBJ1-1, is SQTIHQWPATLVQPVGSPLSLECTVEGTSNPNLYWYRQAAGRGLQLLFYSVGIGQISSEVPQNLSASRPQDRQFILSSKKLLLSDSGFYLCAWSTPRGTGEAFFGQGTRLTVV.

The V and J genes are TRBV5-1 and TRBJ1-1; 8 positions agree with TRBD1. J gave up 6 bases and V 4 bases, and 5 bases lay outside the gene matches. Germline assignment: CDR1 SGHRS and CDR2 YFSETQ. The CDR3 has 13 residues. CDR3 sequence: CASSPGQGPEAFF. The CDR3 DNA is TGCGCCAGCAGCCCCGGACAGGGACCTGAAGCTTTCTTT.

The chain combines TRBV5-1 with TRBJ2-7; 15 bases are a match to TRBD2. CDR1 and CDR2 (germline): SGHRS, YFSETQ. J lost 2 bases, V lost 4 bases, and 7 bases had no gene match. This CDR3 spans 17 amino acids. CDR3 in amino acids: CASSPGTSGGWAYEQYF. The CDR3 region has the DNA TGCGCCAGCAGCCCCGGGACTAGCGGGGGGTGGGCCTACGAGCAGTACTTC.

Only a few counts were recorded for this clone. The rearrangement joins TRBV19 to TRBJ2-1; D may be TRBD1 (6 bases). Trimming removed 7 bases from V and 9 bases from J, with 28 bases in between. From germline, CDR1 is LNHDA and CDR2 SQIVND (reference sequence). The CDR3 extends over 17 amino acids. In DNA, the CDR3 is TGTGCCAGTACCCGTGGGACAAGTTCTACCGCGCCCAGTGAGCAGTTCTTC. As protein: CASTRGTSSTAPSEQFF.

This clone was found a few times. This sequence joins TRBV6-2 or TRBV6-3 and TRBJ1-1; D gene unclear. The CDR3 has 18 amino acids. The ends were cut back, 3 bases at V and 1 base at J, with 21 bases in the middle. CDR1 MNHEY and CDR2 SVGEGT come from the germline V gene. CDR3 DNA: TGTGCCAGCAGTTATAGACCGGGTCGGGGTTTGGGGAACACTGAAGCTTTCTTT. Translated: CASSYRPGRGLGNTEAFF.

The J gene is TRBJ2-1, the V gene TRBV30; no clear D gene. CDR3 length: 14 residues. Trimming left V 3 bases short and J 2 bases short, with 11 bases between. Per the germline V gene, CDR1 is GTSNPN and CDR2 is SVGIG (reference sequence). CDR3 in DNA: TGTGCCTGGAGGCCCGAGGTCGCCTACAATGAGCAGTTCTTC. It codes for CAWRPEVAYNEQFF. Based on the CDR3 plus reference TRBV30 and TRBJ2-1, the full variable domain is SQTIHQWPATLVQPVGSPLSLECTVEGTSNPNLYWYRQAAGRGLQLLFYSVGIGQISSEVPQNLSASRPQDRQFILSSKKLLLSDSGFYLCAWRPEVAYNEQFFGPGTRLTVL.

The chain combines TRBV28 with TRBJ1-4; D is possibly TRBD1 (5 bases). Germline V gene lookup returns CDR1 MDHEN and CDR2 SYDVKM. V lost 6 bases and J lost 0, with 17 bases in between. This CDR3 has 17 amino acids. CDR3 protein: CASRPGGAQTTNEKLFF. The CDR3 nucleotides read TGTGCCAGCAGGCCCGGTGGGGCCCAAACAACTAATGAAAAACTGTTTTTT. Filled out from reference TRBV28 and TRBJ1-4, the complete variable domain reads DVKVTQSSRYLVKRTGEKVFLECVQDMDHENMFWYRQDPGLGLRLIYFSYDVKMKEKGDIPEGYSVSREKKERFSLILESASTNQTSMYLCASRPGGAQTTNEKLFFGSGTQLSVL.

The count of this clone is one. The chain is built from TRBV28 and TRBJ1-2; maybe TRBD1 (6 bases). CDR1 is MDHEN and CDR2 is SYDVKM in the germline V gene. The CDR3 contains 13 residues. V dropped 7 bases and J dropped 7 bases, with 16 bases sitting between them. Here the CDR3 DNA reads TGTGCCAGCAACAGGGCCACCGGGGGTGGCTACACCTTC. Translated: CASNRATGGGYTF.

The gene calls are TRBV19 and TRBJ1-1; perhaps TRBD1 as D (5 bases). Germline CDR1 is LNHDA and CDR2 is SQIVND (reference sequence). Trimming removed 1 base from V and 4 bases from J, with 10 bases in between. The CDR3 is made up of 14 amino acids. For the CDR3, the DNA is TGTGCCAGTAGTATAGCAGGGAAGGGCACTGAAGCTTTCTTT. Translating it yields CASSIAGKGTEAFF.

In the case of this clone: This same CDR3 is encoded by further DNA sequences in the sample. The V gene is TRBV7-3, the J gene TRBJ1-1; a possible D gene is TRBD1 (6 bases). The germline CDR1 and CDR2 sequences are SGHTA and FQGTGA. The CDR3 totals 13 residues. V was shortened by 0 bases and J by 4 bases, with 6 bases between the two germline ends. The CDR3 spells CASSLTGGTEAFF. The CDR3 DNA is TGTGCCAGCAGCTTAACAGGGGGCACTGAAGCTTTCTTT.